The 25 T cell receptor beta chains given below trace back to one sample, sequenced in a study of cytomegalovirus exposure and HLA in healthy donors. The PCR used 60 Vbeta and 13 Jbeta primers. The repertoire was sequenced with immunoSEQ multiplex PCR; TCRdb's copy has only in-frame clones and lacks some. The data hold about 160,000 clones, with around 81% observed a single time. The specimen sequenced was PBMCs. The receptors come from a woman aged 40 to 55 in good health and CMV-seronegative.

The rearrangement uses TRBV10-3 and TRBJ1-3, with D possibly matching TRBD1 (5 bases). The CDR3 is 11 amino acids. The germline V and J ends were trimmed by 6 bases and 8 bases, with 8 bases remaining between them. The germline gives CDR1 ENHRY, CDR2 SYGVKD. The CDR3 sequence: CAIRTAHTIYF. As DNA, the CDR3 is TGTGCCATCAGGACAGCTCACACCATATATTTT.

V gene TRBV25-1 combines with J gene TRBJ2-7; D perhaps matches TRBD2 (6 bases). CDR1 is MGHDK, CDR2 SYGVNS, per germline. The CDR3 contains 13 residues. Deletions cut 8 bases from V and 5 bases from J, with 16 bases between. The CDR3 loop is CASANSWGDEQYF. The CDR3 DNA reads TGTGCCAGCGCCAATTCGTGGGGGGACGAGCAGTACTTC.

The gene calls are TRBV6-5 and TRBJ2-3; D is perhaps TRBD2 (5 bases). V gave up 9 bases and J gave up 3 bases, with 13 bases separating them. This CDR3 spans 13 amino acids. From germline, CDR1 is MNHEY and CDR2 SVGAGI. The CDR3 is CASRGPGTDTQYF. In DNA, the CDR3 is TGTGCCAGTCGCGGGCCGGGGACAGATACGCAGTATTTT.

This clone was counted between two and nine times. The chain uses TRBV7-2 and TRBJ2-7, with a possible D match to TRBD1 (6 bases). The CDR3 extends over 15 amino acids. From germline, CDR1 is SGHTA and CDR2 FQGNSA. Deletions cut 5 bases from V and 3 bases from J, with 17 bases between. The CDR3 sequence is CASSHLTGRVYEQYF. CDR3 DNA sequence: TGTGCCAGCAGCCACCTTACAGGGAGAGTCTACGAGCAGTACTTC.

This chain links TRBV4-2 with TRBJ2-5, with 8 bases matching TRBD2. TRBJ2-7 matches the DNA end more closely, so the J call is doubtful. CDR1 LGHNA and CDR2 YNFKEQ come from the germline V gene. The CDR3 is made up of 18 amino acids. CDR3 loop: CASSQERMRLALLYEQYF. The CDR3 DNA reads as TGTGCCAGCAGCCAAGAGAGAATGAGACTAGCGTTACTCTACGAGCAGTACTTC.

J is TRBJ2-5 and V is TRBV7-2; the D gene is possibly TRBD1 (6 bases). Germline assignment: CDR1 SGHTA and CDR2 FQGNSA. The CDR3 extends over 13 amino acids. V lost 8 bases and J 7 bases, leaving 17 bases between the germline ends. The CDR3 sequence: CASEGARGGTQYF. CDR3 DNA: TGTGCCAGCGAAGGGGCCCGAGGGGGGACCCAGTACTTC.

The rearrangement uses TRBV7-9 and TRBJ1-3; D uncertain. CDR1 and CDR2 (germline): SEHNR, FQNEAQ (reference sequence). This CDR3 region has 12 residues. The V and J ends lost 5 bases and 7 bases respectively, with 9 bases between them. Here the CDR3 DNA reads TGTGCCAGCAGCCAGGTCGATAACACCATATATTTT. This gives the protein CASSQVDNTIYF.

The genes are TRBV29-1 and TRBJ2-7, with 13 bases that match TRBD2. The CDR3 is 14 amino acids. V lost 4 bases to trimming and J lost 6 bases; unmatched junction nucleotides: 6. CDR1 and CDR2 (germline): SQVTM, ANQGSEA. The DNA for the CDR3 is TGCAGCGTTGGGATGAGACTAGCGGGAGGCGAGCAGTACTTC. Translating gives CSVGMRLAGGEQYF.

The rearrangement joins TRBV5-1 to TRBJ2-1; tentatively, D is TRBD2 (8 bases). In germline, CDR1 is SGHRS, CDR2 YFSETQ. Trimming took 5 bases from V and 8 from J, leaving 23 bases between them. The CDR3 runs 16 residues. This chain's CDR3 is CASRAPLAEGADEQFF. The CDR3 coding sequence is TGCGCCAGCAGGGCCCCACTAGCGGAGGGGGCGGATGAGCAGTTCTTC.

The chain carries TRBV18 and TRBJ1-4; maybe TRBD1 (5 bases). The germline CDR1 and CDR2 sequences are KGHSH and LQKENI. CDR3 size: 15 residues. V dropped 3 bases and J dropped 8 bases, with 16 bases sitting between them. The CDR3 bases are TGTGCCAGCTCACCCAGTCTGGGGCTCGAGGAAAAACTGTTTTTT. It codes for CASSPSLGLEEKLFF.

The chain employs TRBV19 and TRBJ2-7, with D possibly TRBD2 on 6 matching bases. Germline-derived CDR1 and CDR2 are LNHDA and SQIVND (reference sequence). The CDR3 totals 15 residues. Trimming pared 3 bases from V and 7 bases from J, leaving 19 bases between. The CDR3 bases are TGTGCCAGTAGTATTGGGGGGAAGGAGATAGTGGAGCAGTACTTC. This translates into CASSIGGKEIVEQYF.

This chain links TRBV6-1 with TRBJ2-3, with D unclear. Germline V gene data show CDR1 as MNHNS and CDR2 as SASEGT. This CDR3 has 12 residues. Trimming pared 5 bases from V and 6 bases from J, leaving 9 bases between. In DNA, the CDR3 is TGTGCCAGCAGTAGACTGGAGGATACGCAGTATTTT. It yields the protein CASSRLEDTQYF.

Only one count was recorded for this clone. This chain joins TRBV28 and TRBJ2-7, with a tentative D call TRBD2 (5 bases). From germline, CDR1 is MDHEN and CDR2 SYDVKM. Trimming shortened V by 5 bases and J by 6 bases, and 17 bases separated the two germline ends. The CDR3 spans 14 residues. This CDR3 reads CASSLRLTDFEQYF. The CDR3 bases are TGTGCCAGCAGTCTCCGACTAACAGACTTCGAGCAGTACTTC.

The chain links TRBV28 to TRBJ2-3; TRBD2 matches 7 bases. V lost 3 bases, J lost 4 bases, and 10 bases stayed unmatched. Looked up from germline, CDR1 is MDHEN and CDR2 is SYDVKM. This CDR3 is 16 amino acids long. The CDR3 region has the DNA TGTGCCAGCAGTTTGGATCTAGCGGCGTACCCAGATACGCAGTATTTT. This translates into CASSLDLAAYPDTQYF.

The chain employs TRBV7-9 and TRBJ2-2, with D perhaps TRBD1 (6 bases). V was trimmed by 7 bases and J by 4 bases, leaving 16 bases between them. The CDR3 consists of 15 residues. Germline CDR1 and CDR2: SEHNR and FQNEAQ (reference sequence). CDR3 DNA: TGTGCCAGCACCTCACCACAGGGCGGCACCGGGGAGCTGTTTTTT. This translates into CASTSPQGGTGELFF.

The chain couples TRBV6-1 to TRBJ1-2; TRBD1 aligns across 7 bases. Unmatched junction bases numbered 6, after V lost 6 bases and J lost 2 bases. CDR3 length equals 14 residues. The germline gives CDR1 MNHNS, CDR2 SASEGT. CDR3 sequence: CASSLGTANYGYTF. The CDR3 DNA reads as TGTGCCAGCAGCCTTGGGACAGCAAACTATGGCTACACCTTC.

As DNA, the CDR3 is TGCAGCGTTGGTCGCTATGGCTACACCTTC. Translating it yields CSVGRYGYTF. The genes are TRBV29-1 and TRBJ1-2; D is ambiguous. The CDR3 is made up of 10 amino acids. V lost 4 bases and J 4 bases, leaving 4 bases between the germline ends. Germline loops: CDR1 SQVTM, CDR2 ANQGSEA.

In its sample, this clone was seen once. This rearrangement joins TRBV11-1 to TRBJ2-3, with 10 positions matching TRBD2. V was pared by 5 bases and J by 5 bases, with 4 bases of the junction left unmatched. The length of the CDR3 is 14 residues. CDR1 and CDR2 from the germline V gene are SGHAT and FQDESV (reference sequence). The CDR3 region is CASSQIAGGDTQYF. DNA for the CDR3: TGTGCCAGCAGCCAAATAGCGGGAGGAGATACGCAGTATTTT.

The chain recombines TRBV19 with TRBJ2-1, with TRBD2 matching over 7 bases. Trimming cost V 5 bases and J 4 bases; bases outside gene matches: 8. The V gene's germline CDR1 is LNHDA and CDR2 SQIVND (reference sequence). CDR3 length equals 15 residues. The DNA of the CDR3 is TGTGCCAGTAGTCTCCAGGCGGGAGAGTACAATGAGCAGTTCTTC. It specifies CASSLQAGEYNEQFF.

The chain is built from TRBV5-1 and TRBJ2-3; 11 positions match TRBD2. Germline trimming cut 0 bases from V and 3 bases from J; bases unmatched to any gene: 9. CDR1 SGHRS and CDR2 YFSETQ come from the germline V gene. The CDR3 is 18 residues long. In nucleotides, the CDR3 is TGCGCCAGCAGCTTGGGTTTAGCGGGAGGGCCGGTAACAGATACGCAGTATTTT. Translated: CASSLGLAGGPVTDTQYF.

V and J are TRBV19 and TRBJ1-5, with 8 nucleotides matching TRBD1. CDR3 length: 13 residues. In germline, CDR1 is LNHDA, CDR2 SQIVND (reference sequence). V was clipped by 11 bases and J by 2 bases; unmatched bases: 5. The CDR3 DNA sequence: TGTGCCGGGACAGGTATGCGCAATCAGCCCCAGCATTTT. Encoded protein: CAGTGMRNQPQHF.

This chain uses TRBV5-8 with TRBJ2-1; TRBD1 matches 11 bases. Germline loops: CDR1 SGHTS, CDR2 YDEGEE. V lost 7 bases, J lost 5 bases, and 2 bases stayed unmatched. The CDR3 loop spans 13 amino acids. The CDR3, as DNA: TGTGCCAGCCGGGACAGGGGGGACAATGAGCAGTTCTTC. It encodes CASRDRGDNEQFF.

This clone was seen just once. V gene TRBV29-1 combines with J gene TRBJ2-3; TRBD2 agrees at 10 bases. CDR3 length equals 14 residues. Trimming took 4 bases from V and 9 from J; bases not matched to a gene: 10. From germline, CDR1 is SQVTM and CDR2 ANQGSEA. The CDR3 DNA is TGCAGCGTTGGGGGCGCTTCGACTAGCGGGACGCAGTATTTT. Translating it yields CSVGGASTSGTQYF.

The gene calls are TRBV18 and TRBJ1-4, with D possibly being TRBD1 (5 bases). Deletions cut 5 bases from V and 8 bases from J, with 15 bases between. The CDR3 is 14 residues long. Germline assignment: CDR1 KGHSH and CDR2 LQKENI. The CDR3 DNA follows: TGTGCCAGCTCAAGTCGGGGAGGGGACGAAAAACTGTTTTTT. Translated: CASSSRGGDEKLFF. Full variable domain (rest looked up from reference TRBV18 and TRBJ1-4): NAGVMQNPRHLVRRRGQEARLRCSPMKGHSHVYWYRQLPEEGLKFMVYLQKENIIDESGMPKERFSAEFPKEGPSILRIQQVVRGDSAAYFCASSSRGGDEKLFFGSGTQLSVL.

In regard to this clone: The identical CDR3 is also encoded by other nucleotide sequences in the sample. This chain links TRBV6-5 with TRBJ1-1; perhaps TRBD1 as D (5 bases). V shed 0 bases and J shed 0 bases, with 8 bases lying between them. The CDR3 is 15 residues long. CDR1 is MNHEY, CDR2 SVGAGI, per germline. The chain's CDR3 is CASSYSGGVNTEAFF. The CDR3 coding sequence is TGTGCCAGCAGTTACTCGGGGGGAGTGAACACTGAAGCTTTCTTT.